Reported below is one T cell receptor (beta chain). Its cognate antigen is unknown. These data come from a study of graft-versus-host responses after intestinal transplantation. At the level of the study: Among the recipients, all got anti-thymocyte globulin induction and then tacrolimus and steroids for around 3 years. Findings and caveats of the study: There were GvH clones found in recipient marrow, and some of them appeared first in ileum or blood. Peak levels of circulating GvH clones tracked with early post-transplant HvG declines. The study found high graft-versus-host to host-versus-graft clonal ratios in allografts of patients with graft-donor T cell macrochimerism.

Data came from immunoSEQ multiplex PCR; TCRdb stores just in-frame clones and leaves some out. The table lists just under 1,100 clones, over 70% of them singletons. The CDR3 spans 16 residues. Germline lookup yields CDR1 MNHEY and CDR2 SMNVEV (reference sequence). The V segment lost 8 bases and the J segment 8 bases; nucleotides outside the gene matches: 16. Intraepithelial and lamina propria lymphocytes were isolated from graft specimens. The starting material was ileum tissue, obtained 7 days after intestinal transplantation. The chain has TRBV27 and TRBJ1-2; TRBD1 matches at 11 bases. The TCR originated in a human patient who received an intestinal transplant, so some T cells may come from the graft donor. Here the CDR3 reads CASSPRGQGVSRGYTF. DNA for the CDR3: TGTGCCAGCTCCCCTAGGGGACAGGGGGTATCTCGGGGCTACACCTTC.